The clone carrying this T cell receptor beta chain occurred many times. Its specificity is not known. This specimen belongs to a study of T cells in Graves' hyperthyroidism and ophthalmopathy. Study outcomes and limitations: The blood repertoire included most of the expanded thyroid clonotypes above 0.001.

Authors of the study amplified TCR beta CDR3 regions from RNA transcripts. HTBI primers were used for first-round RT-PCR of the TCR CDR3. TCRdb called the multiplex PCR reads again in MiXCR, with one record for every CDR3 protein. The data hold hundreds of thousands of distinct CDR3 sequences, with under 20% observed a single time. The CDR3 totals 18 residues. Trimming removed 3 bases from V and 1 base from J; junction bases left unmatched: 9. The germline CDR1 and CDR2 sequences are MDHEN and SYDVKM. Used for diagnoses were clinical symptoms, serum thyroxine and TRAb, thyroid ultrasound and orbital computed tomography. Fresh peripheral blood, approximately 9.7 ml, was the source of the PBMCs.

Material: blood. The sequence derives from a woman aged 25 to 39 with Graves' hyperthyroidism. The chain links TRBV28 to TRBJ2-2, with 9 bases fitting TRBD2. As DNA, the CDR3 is TGTGCCAGCAGTTTCAGGAGCGGACTAGCGCTGAACACCGGGGAGCTGTTTTTT. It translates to CASSFRSGLALNTGELFF.